These 17 T cell receptor beta chains were all obtained from the same sample, sequenced in a study of cytomegalovirus exposure and HLA in healthy donors. The PCR was carried out with 60 Vbeta primers and 13 Jbeta primers. Method: immunoSEQ multiplex PCR; TCRdb's copy keeps in-frame clones and lacks some. The data contain roughly 120,000 clones, roughly 81% of them singletons. The material sequenced was PBMCs. All receptors derive from a woman aged 25 to 39 in good health and CMV-seronegative.

The chain has TRBV19 and TRBJ1-2; the D is unclear. The CDR3 sequence is 14 residues long. The germline V and J ends were trimmed by 7 bases and 4 bases, with 16 bases remaining between them. CDR1 and CDR2 (germline): LNHDA, SQIVND (reference sequence). CDR3 protein: CASNPRRGSYGYTF. Written as DNA, the CDR3 is TGTGCCAGTAACCCAAGGCGCGGGTCCTATGGCTACACCTTC.

V gene TRBV7-9 combines with J gene TRBJ2-1; 8 nucleotides align to TRBD2. Germline V gives CDR1 SEHNR, CDR2 FQNEAQ (reference sequence). Trimming cost V 2 bases and J 4 bases; bases outside gene matches: 4. This CDR3 has 15 amino acids. This CDR3 reads CASSLSPSGYNEQFF. CDR3 in DNA: TGTGCCAGCAGCTTATCCCCTAGCGGGTACAATGAGCAGTTCTTC. Full variable domain (rest looked up from reference TRBV7-9 and TRBJ2-1): DTGVSQNPRHKITKRGQNVTFRCDPISEHNRLYWYRQTLGQGPEFLTYFQNEAQLEKSRLLSDRFSAERPKGSFSTLEIQRTEQGDSAMYLCASSLSPSGYNEQFFGPGTRLTVL.

This chain uses TRBV6-5 with TRBJ2-2; D is uncertain. Germline V CDR1 and CDR2: MNHEY, SVGAGI. There are 12 residues in the CDR3. Deletions cut 5 bases from V and 5 bases from J, with 6 bases between. In nucleotides, the CDR3 is TGTGCCAGCAGTCAGATAACCGGGGAGCTGTTTTTT. Translation gives CASSQITGELFF.

This clone was detected a few times. CDR3 residues: CAGQTGGGGNTIYF. In DNA, the CDR3 is TGTGCCGGACAAACAGGGGGCGGTGGAAACACCATATATTTT. This sequence joins TRBV6-1 and TRBJ1-3, with TRBD1 identical over 9 bases. CDR1 is MNHNS, CDR2 SASEGT, per germline. The V gene end was trimmed by 11 bases and the J gene end by 3 bases; junction bases not matched to a gene: 8. The CDR3 covers 14 residues.

This chain joins TRBV15 and TRBJ2-5; D call uncertain. In germline, CDR1 is LNHNV, CDR2 YYDKDF (reference sequence). Trimming shortened V by 3 bases and J by 1 base, and 12 bases separated the two germline ends. CDR3 length: 15 residues. The CDR3 loop reads CATSREFRSQETQYF. DNA of the CDR3: TGTGCCACCAGCAGGGAGTTTAGGTCCCAAGAGACCCAGTACTTC.

In its sample, this clone was seen a few times. V gene TRBV30 combines with J gene TRBJ2-3; the D gene is possibly TRBD2 (5 bases). Deletions cut 2 bases from V and 4 bases from J, with 10 bases between. CDR3 length: 13 amino acids. Germline V CDR1 and CDR2: GTSNPN, SVGIG (reference sequence). CDR3: CAWSRGIADTQYF. Written as DNA, the CDR3 is TGTGCCTGGAGTAGAGGGATCGCAGATACGCAGTATTTT.

The chain recombines TRBV2 with TRBJ2-5; 9 positions match TRBD2. The germline V gene encodes CDR1 SNHLY and CDR2 FYNNEI. This CDR3 region has 17 residues. V trimming: 2 bases; J trimming: 6 bases; junction bases outside the gene matches: 13. This CDR3 is CASSEQEWAGGIKTQYF. Written as DNA, the CDR3 is TGTGCCAGCAGTGAACAGGAATGGGCGGGGGGGATTAAGACCCAGTACTTC.

Here the CDR3 reads CASRLGGSYNEQFF. The CDR3 DNA sequence: TGTGCCAGCAGGCTGGGGGGCTCCTACAATGAGCAGTTCTTC. The rearrangement joins TRBV7-3 to TRBJ2-1, with D possibly matching TRBD2 (6 bases). Trimming removed 6 bases at V and 0 bases at J, with 9 bases between. The length of the CDR3 is 14 residues. Germline assignment: CDR1 SGHTA and CDR2 FQGTGA.

The CDR3 nucleotides read TGTGCCAGCAGCTTGCCAAATCCTAGCGGGAGGGCCGCTTACGAGCAGTACTTC. It translates to CASSLPNPSGRAAYEQYF. V is TRBV7-2 and J is TRBJ2-5; TRBD2 matches 12 bases. The J call may be incorrect, as the DNA end agrees better with TRBJ2-7. Germline V gene data show CDR1 as SGHTA and CDR2 as FQGNSA. The CDR3 contains 18 residues.

This chain links TRBV6-1 with TRBJ2-3, with D maybe TRBD2 (6 bases). The germline V and J ends were trimmed by 4 bases and 0 bases, with 11 bases remaining between them. The CDR3 runs 15 residues. Germline V gene lookup returns CDR1 MNHNS and CDR2 SASEGT. CDR3 loop: CASSVLAASTDTQYF. The CDR3 coding sequence is TGTGCCAGCAGTGTACTAGCTGCTAGCACAGATACGCAGTATTTT.

This clone was detected only a few times. The chain couples TRBV18 to TRBJ2-5, with 9 bases fitting TRBD2. The CDR3 covers 14 residues. CDR1 and CDR2 from the germline V gene are KGHSH and LQKENI. V shed 4 bases, J shed 4 bases, and the junction held 4 bases outside the gene matches. The DNA for the CDR3 is TGTGCCAGCTCACTTGGGACTAGCTCAGAGACCCAGTACTTC. Protein: CASSLGTSSETQYF.

This sequence joins TRBV2 and TRBJ2-7; tentatively, D is TRBD2 (5 bases). Germline loops: CDR1 SNHLY, CDR2 FYNNEI. This CDR3 is 16 amino acids long. Trimming pared 0 bases from V and 1 base from J, leaving 13 bases between. The DNA of the CDR3 is TGTGCCAGCAGTGAAGCCCGGGAAACACTTTCCTACGAGCAGTACTTC. This codes for CASSEARETLSYEQYF.

The rearrangement uses TRBV7-9 and TRBJ1-2; 12 bases match TRBD1. CDR1 and CDR2 (germline): SEHNR, FQNEAQ (reference sequence). V lost 3 bases and J lost 1; bases outside the gene matches: 6. This CDR3 region has 17 residues. This CDR3 reads CASSFPGQGALNYGYTF. The CDR3 region has the DNA TGTGCCAGCAGCTTTCCGGGACAGGGGGCCCTTAACTATGGCTACACCTTC.

The chain is built from TRBV4-3 and TRBJ2-3, with D perhaps TRBD2 (6 bases). The CDR3 is 14 amino acids. Germline V CDR1 and CDR2: LGHNA, YSLEER. Trimming took off 6 bases at V and 2 bases at J, with 12 bases between the two ends. The CDR3 region has the DNA TGCGCCAGCAGTTTTAGCGGCTCCACAGATACGCAGTATTTT. Its translation is CASSFSGSTDTQYF.

The V and J genes are TRBV7-2 and TRBJ2-7; possibly TRBD2 for D (5 bases). The ends were cut back, 7 bases at V and 3 bases at J, with 16 bases in the middle. The germline CDR1 and CDR2 sequences are SGHTA and FQGNSA. The CDR3 contains 14 residues. Here the CDR3 DNA reads TGTGCCAGCACCCCCGGGATCACACACTACGAGCAGTACTTC. Residues: CASTPGITHYEQYF.

The J gene is TRBJ1-4, the V gene TRBV5-1, with TRBD1 matching 7 bases. The CDR3 is made up of 18 amino acids. Germline V lookup: CDR1 SGHRS, CDR2 YFSETQ. The V and J ends lost 4 bases and 0 bases, in that order; junction bases with no gene match: 12. The CDR3 region has the DNA TGCGCCAGCAGCCCATCGGGACAGCTTCTAACAACTAATGAAAAACTGTTTTTT. As protein: CASSPSGQLLTTNEKLFF.

V is TRBV19 and J is TRBJ2-7; 7 bases are a match to TRBD1. The germline CDR1 and CDR2 sequences are LNHDA and SQIVND (reference sequence). Trimming took 3 bases from V and 1 from J; bases not matched to a gene: 9. There are 16 residues in the CDR3. CDR3 nucleotide sequence: TGTGCCAGTAGTATCGGGACAGCAACTAAGTCCTACGAGCAGTACTTC. Protein sequence: CASSIGTATKSYEQYF.